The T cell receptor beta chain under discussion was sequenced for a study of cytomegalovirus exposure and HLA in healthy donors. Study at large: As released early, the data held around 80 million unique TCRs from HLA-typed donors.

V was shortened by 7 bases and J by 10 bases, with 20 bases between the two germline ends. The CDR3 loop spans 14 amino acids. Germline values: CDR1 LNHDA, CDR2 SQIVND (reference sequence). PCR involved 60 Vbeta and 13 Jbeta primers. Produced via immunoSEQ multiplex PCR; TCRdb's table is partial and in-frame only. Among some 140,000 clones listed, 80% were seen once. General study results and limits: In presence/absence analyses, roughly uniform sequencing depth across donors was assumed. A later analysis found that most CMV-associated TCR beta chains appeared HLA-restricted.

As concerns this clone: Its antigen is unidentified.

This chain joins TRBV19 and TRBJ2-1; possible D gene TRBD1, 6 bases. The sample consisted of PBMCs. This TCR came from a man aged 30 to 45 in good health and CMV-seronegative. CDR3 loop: CASMGRDTRSEQFF. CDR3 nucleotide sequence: TGTGCCAGTATGGGAAGGGACACTAGGTCGGAGCAGTTCTTC.